This T cell receptor (beta chain) was captured by sequencing in a study of blood T cells in healthy people across ages. Regarding the study as a whole: Strong correlation linked observed beta diversity and percent naive T cells. As age increased, TCR beta diversity per million T cells fell in a roughly linear fashion.

For the second PCR, which ran for about 7 to 11 cycles, a sample-barcoded 5' primer and a J-beta primer mix were used. Every cDNA was tagged by a template-switch adaptor with 12 random nucleotides. Each CDR3 protein is one row after TCRdb ran MiXCR on the 5' RACE reads. This table holds approximately 880,000 distinct CDR3 sequences, around 46% found once. Each sample provided at least 6 micrograms of extracted total RNA. With respect to this clonotype: Its antigen is not known.

This CDR3 is 15 amino acids long. Trimming cost V 1 base and J 6 bases, with 14 bases left between them. The germline V gene has CDR1 SNHLY and CDR2 FYNNEI. The gene calls are TRBV2 and TRBJ2-3; D not certain. Sequenced: blood. This receptor was identified in a man aged 25-45 years in good health. The CDR3 region has the DNA TGTGCCAGCAGTGAAGAGGCGGCAAAAGCGGATACGCAGTATTTT. It specifies CASSEEAAKADTQYF. Supplemented by reference TRBV2 and TRBJ2-3, the full variable domain reads EPEVTQTPSHQVTQMGQEVILRCVPISNHLYFYWYRQILGQKVEFLVSFYNNEISEKSEIFDDQFSVERPDGSNFTLKIRSTKLEDSAMYFCASSEEAAKADTQYFGPGTRLTVL.